This T cell receptor beta chain originates from a study of shared clonotypes between healthy human individuals. CD45RO-negative cells were positively selected for CCR7, leaving out terminally differentiated effector memory CD45RA+ cells. The authors' processing: ImmunoSEQ sequences covered only the junction and lacked quality scores; filtering therefore differed. The assay was immunoSEQ multiplex PCR, and TCRdb's table has in-frame clones only and misses some. The V and J calls and clone size come from that table; D and trimming were worked out from the DNA. The repertoire holds roughly 810,000 clones, just over 95% seen once, with roughly 0.23% in the top ten. The sample consisted of naive CD8+ T cells sorted from blood. This clonotype originated in a man aged 25-40 years in good health.

This CDR3 is CASSTGTSGDNEQFF. The CDR3 nucleotides are TGTGCCAGCAGCACCGGGACTAGCGGAGACAATGAGCAGTTCTTC. This chain joins TRBV11-2 and TRBJ2-1, with 11 bases aligning to TRBD2. The ends lost 5 bases at V and 5 bases at J; junction bases unmatched: 5. Germline assignment: CDR1 SGHAT and CDR2 FQNNGV. This CDR3 has 15 residues.